The present T cell receptor beta chain was sequenced within a study of Ad26.COV2.S vaccination and SARS-CoV-2 variants. Clones were read by immunoSEQ multiplex PCR, and TCRdb kept only the in-frame ones, dropping some. The sample lists approximately 97,000 clones, around 82% occurring once. Germline-derived CDR1 and CDR2 are MNHEY and SMNVEV (reference sequence). The CDR3 is 15 amino acids. The V segment lost 7 bases and the J segment 5 bases; nucleotides outside the gene matches: 10. The chain carries TRBV27 and TRBJ2-7; TRBD1 aligns across 11 bases. The input for sequencing was peripheral blood, taken after recovery from COVID-19. The TCR comes from a human donor who had recovered from COVID-19. CDR3 bases: TGTGCCAGCAAAAAAACCCGGGACAGGGGGGACGAGCAGTACTTC. Translated, it gives CASKKTRDRGDEQYF.